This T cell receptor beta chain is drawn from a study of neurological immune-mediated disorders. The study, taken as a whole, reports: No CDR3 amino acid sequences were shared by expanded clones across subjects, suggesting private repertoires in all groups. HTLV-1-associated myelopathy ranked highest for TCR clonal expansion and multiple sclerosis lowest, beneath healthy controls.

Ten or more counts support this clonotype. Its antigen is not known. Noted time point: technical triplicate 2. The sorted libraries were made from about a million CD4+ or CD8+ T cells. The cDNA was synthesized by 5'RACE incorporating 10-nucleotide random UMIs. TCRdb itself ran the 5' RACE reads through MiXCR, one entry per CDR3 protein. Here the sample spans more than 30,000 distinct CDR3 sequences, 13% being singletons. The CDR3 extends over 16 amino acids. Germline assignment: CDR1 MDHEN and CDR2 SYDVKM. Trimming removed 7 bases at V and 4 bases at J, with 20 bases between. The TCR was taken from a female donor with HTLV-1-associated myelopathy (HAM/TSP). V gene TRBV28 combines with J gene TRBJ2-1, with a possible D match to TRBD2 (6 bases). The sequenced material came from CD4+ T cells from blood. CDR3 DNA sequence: TGTGCCAGCACTCCCTGGGGCCCCGGGGGTTACAATGAGCAGTTCTTC. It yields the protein CASTPWGPGGYNEQFF.